This TCR beta chain derives from a study of cytomegalovirus exposure and HLA in healthy donors. Study results and limitations: In a later analysis, an Asian-associated ancestry cluster reportedly showed fewer N-insertions than the approximately 700-donor mean.

This CDR3 contains 15 residues. CDR1 is SGHDT and CDR2 is YYEEEE in the germline V gene. V dropped 3 bases and J dropped 5 bases, with 12 bases sitting between them. Note on this clone: The antigen is unknown.

PCR amplification relied on 60 Vbeta primers (plus 13 Jbeta primers). The table came from immunoSEQ multiplex PCR; TCRdb's copy has only in-frame clones and leaves some out. The sample consists of roughly 83,000 clones, more than 70% of them appearing once. The V gene is TRBV5-6, the J gene TRBJ1-6, with D unclear. The receptor's source is a man between 60 and 75 years old in good health and CMV-seronegative. Specimen: PBMCs. For the CDR3, the DNA is TGTGCCAGCAGCTCGACGGGGAGGGATAATTCACCCCTCCACTTT. Translation: CASSSTGRDNSPLHF.